This passage covers 24 T cell receptor beta chains from one sample sequenced in a study of identical twins. TCRdb analysed the 5' RACE reads with MiXCR anew, one entry per CDR3 protein. The data contain approximately 550,000 distinct CDR3 sequences, approximately 20% of them singletons. These data were also filed under a second study, of yellow fever vaccine responses in identical twins.

Sequences were obtained from CD4+ T cells sorted from blood. Every receptor here comes from a woman between 18 and 30 years old in good health.

This clonotype came up once. This chain joins TRBV20-1 and TRBJ2-3; 7 bases are a match to TRBD2. The CDR3 is 16 residues long. The junction had 8 bases not matched to a gene; V was cut back by 2 bases and J by 0 bases. The V gene's germline CDR1 is DFQATT and CDR2 SNEGSKA (reference sequence). In DNA, the CDR3 is TGCAGTGCTAGAAATTGGGCTAGCGGCAGCACAGATACGCAGTATTTT. Translated: CSARNWASGSTDTQYF.

The chain uses TRBV19 and TRBJ1-2; D call uncertain. Trimming removed 4 bases from V and 1 base from J, with 16 bases in between. The CDR3 contains 16 residues. CDR1 and CDR2 from the germline V gene are LNHDA and SQIVND (reference sequence). The CDR3 DNA reads as TGTGCCAGTAGTACCCTTACAGATCCCAATAACTATGGCTACACCTTC. The encoded protein is CASSTLTDPNNYGYTF.

This clonotype was seen only once. The V and J genes are TRBV5-1 and TRBJ2-1; 10 positions agree with TRBD1. The CDR3 spans 17 residues. Per germline, CDR1 SGHRS and CDR2 YFSETQ. The V segment lost 4 bases and the J segment 1 base; nucleotides outside the gene matches: 8. CDR3 nucleotides: TGCGCCAGCAGCAACCAGGGACAGGGGTTTTCCTACAATGAGCAGTTCTTC. It codes for CASSNQGQGFSYNEQFF.

The sample holds a few counts of this clonotype. V is TRBV15 and J is TRBJ1-4; 8 nucleotides line up with TRBD1. This CDR3 contains 18 residues. V was clipped by 0 bases and J by 3 bases; unmatched bases: 9. CDR1 LNHNV and CDR2 YYDKDF come from the germline V gene (reference sequence). CDR3 sequence: CATSRDQAWTGSNEKLFF. The CDR3 DNA is TGTGCCACCAGCAGAGATCAAGCATGGACAGGGTCTAATGAAAAACTGTTTTTT.

The genes are TRBV20-1 and TRBJ2-5, with TRBD1 identical over 10 bases. Germline CDR1 reads DFQATT; CDR2 reads SNEGSKA (reference sequence). V shed 7 bases and J 4 bases; nucleotides not matched to a gene: 6. This CDR3 is 13 amino acids long. Here the CDR3 reads CSGGTGVGETQYF. In DNA, the CDR3 is TGCAGTGGTGGGACAGGGGTGGGAGAGACCCAGTACTTC.

This chain joins TRBV14 and TRBJ2-3; tentative D call: TRBD2 (5 bases). Trimming took 1 base from V and 9 from J, leaving 17 bases between them. Germline-derived CDR1 and CDR2 are SGHDN and FVKESK. CDR3 length equals 15 residues. The CDR3 sequence: CASSQGRQEVSTQYF. The CDR3 DNA sequence: TGTGCCAGCAGCCAAGGGCGGCAGGAGGTTTCCACGCAGTATTTT.

This clonotype turned up a few times. The chain is built from TRBV24-1 and TRBJ2-7; D gene ambiguous. V was clipped by 7 bases and J by 3 bases, with 9 bases between them. The CDR3 has 12 amino acids. In germline, CDR1 is KGHDR, CDR2 SFDVKD. CDR3 coding DNA: TGTGCCACCAGAGAAGTCAGCTACGAGCAGTACGTC. Its translation is CATREVSYEQYV.

This chain connects TRBV28 to TRBJ2-7, with D tentatively TRBD2 (5 bases). The germline V gene encodes CDR1 MDHEN and CDR2 SYDVKM. The V end was cut by 4 bases, the J end by 2 bases, with 12 bases between. This CDR3 is built from 14 residues. The CDR3 spells CASSSPGVAYEQYF. In DNA, the CDR3 is TGTGCCAGCAGTTCCCCCGGGGTGGCCTACGAGCAGTACTTC.

This clonotype was detected a few times. The V gene is TRBV10-2, the J gene TRBJ2-2, with 11 bases lining up with TRBD2. Losses at the gene ends were 6 bases for V and 0 bases for J; bases not matched to a gene: 3. Germline V gene lookup returns CDR1 WSHSY and CDR2 SAAADI. The CDR3 covers 16 residues. The CDR3 nucleotides are TGCGCCAGCAGCGGGACTAGCGGTGCGAACACCGGGGAGCTGTTTTTT. Amino acid sequence: CASSGTSGANTGELFF.

This clonotype was recorded at least ten times. The chain uses TRBV7-6 and TRBJ2-1; D is undetermined. Germline V gene data show CDR1 as SGHVS and CDR2 as FNYEAQ. The CDR3 is made up of 15 amino acids. Trimming shortened V by 3 bases and J by 0 bases, and 9 bases separated the two germline ends. As DNA, the CDR3 is TGTGCCAGCAGCTTGAACCGTAACTCCTACAATGAGCAGTTCTTC. Amino acids: CASSLNRNSYNEQFF.

The chain combines TRBV7-9 with TRBJ1-5; the D gene is possibly TRBD1 (6 bases). CDR1 is SEHNR and CDR2 is FQNEAQ in the germline V gene (reference sequence). There are 13 residues in the CDR3. The V end lost 4 bases, the J end lost 5 bases, and 9 bases lay between the germline ends. The CDR3: CASSWGGDQPQHF. CDR3 DNA sequence: TGTGCCAGCAGCTGGGGGGGCGATCAGCCCCAGCATTTT. Variable domain in full (rest from reference TRBV7-9 and TRBJ1-5): DTGVSQNPRHKITKRGQNVTFRCDPISEHNRLYWYRQTLGQGPEFLTYFQNEAQLEKSRLLSDRFSAERPKGSFSTLEIQRTEQGDSAMYLCASSWGGDQPQHFGDGTRLSIL.

The V and J genes are TRBV2 and TRBJ2-4; TRBD2 aligns across 7 bases. Germline CDR1 reads SNHLY; CDR2 reads FYNNEI. This CDR3 is built from 16 residues. Losses at the gene ends were 6 bases for V and 9 bases for J; bases not matched to a gene: 17. Here the CDR3 DNA reads TGTGCCAGCAGACTCACTAGCGTGGGAGGGCCTGGCATTCAGTACTTC. As protein: CASRLTSVGGPGIQYF.

This clonotype was seen a handful of times. The chain couples TRBV20-1 to TRBJ1-1; D remains unclear. Between the trimmed V and J ends, which lost 0 bases and 1 base, there was a span of 3 bases. Germline V CDR1 and CDR2: DFQATT, SNEGSKA (reference sequence). The CDR3 totals 12 residues. DNA of the CDR3: TGCAGTGCTAGAGACAGGAACACTGAAGCTTTCTTT. Translated, it gives CSARDRNTEAFF.

This rearrangement joins TRBV6-5 to TRBJ2-3; tentative D call: TRBD1 (5 bases). The CDR3 totals 15 residues. Germline V gives CDR1 MNHEY, CDR2 SVGAGI. Trimming removed 2 bases from V and 3 bases from J, with 12 bases in between. The CDR3 loop is CASSYRQGPTDTQYF. The CDR3 nucleotides are TGTGCCAGCAGTTACAGGCAGGGTCCAACAGATACGCAGTATTTT.

This chain links TRBV10-3 with TRBJ2-5; TRBD2 matches at 12 bases. The CDR3 length is 19 residues. CDR1 and CDR2 from the germline V gene are ENHRY and SYGVKD. Unmatched junction bases numbered 14, after V lost 5 bases and J lost 1 base. CDR3: CAISQIPLAGGASQETQYF. The CDR3 bases are TGTGCCATCAGTCAGATCCCCCTAGCGGGGGGGGCGAGCCAAGAGACCCAGTACTTC.

CDR3 nucleotide sequence: TGTGCCAGCAGCGACAGGGGCTACGAGCAGTACGTC. Translated: CASSDRGYEQYV. The chain is built from TRBV12-3 or TRBV12-4 and TRBJ2-7, with TRBD1 matching over 8 bases. The V and J ends lost 6 bases and 3 bases, in that order; junction bases with no gene match: 1. The CDR3 has 12 amino acids.

This clonotype appeared a few times. The CDR3: CASSLRQGIEETQYF. CDR3 in DNA: TGTGCCAGCTCACTAAGACAGGGGATCGAAGAGACCCAGTACTTC. The chain is built from TRBV18 and TRBJ2-5, with TRBD1 matching over 8 bases. Germline lookup yields CDR1 KGHSH and CDR2 LQKENI. The CDR3 has 15 residues. Germline trimming cut 4 bases from V and 3 bases from J; bases unmatched to any gene: 7.

This clonotype occurred many times. The V and J genes are TRBV5-1 and TRBJ2-1; 10 bases align to TRBD2. The ends lost 4 bases at V and 8 bases at J; junction bases unmatched: 6. CDR3 length: 14 residues. Germline V lookup: CDR1 SGHRS, CDR2 YFSETQ. In DNA form, the CDR3 reads TGCGCCAGCAGCCCGGGCCTAGCGGGAGATGAGCAGTTCTTC. As protein: CASSPGLAGDEQFF.

This clonotype has only a few counts. The chain joins TRBV24-1 to TRBJ2-1; TRBD1 or TRBD2 may be the D gene (5 bases each). Trimming left V 3 bases short and J 0 bases short, with 11 bases between. CDR1 and CDR2 from the germline V gene are KGHDR and SFDVKD. This CDR3 is 16 amino acids long. The CDR3 DNA is TGTGCCACCAGTGATGTTTCCGGGGCCTCCTACAATGAGCAGTTCTTC. Translated, it gives CATSDVSGASYNEQFF.

The chain combines TRBV20-1 with TRBJ2-7, with D possibly matching TRBD2 (6 bases). This CDR3 has 15 residues. The ends were cut back, 3 bases at V and 2 bases at J, with 17 bases in the middle. Germline V gene lookup returns CDR1 DFQATT and CDR2 SNEGSKA (reference sequence). CDR3: CSASRGERVTYEQYF. In nucleotides, the CDR3 is TGCAGTGCTAGTCGCGGGGAACGCGTAACCTACGAGCAGTACTTC.

The chain links TRBV5-1 to TRBJ2-3; 12 positions agree with TRBD2. The ends lost 0 bases at V and 2 bases at J; junction bases unmatched: 7. The CDR3 runs 18 residues. In germline, CDR1 is SGHRS, CDR2 YFSETQ. This CDR3 reads CASSLGLAGVLTTDTQYF. The CDR3, as DNA: TGCGCCAGCAGCTTGGGACTAGCGGGAGTCCTCACCACAGATACGCAGTATTTT.

The chain has TRBV4-1 and TRBJ2-6, with a weak D call TRBD2 (5 bases). V was clipped by 3 bases and J by 0 bases, with 12 bases between them. This CDR3 comprises 17 residues. CDR1 is MGHRA, CDR2 YSYEKL, per germline. The CDR3 loop is CASSHSFGDSGANVLTF. The CDR3 nucleotides are TGCGCCAGCAGCCACTCCTTCGGGGACTCTGGGGCCAACGTCCTGACTTTC.

The rearrangement joins TRBV6-2 or TRBV6-3 to TRBJ2-7; 9 bases are shared with TRBD2. V lost 3 bases, J lost 4 bases, and 10 bases stayed unmatched. The CDR3 is made up of 16 amino acids. In germline, CDR1 is MNHEY, CDR2 SVGEGT. The CDR3 region has the DNA TGTGCCAGCAGTTATGGTAGCGGGAGCCCTCGATACGAGCAGTACTTC. As protein: CASSYGSGSPRYEQYF.

The chain combines TRBV3-1 with TRBJ1-6; no firm D call. The V gene's germline CDR1 is LGHDT and CDR2 YNNKEL (reference sequence). Trimming stripped 5 bases from V and 8 bases from J, with 10 bases between. CDR3 size: 13 residues. In DNA, the CDR3 is TGTGCCAGCAGCTCCGTAGAGGATTCACCCCTCCACTTT. This translates into CASSSVEDSPLHF.